This T cell receptor beta chain is from a study of T cells in Graves' hyperthyroidism and ophthalmopathy. Study findings and constraints: Ophthalmopathy got predicted by the model a median about 6.7 months before its onset. Using 13 V-J features, a model discriminated ophthalmopathy from stable hyperthyroidism.

The CDR3 runs to 15 residues. Germline V CDR1 and CDR2: GTSNPN, SVGIG (reference sequence). V shed 0 bases, J shed 5 bases, and the junction held 4 bases outside the gene matches. This clonotype appeared a few times. Antigen unknown. Exclusion of patients followed from uncontrolled infection, other autoimmune disease, pregnancy or lactation. Amplification targeted TCR beta CDR3 regions from RNA transcripts. Researchers ran a first-round RT-PCR on the TCR CDR3 using the HTBI primer set. TCRdb redid the calling of the multiplex PCR reads with MiXCR, one entry per CDR3 protein. This table has roughly 380,000 distinct CDR3 sequences, approximately 13% appearing once.

The source material was blood. This sequence originates from a woman aged 60-70 years with Graves' hyperthyroidism. This chain uses TRBV30 with TRBJ2-3; TRBD1 aligns across 11 bases. DNA for the CDR3: TGTGCCTGGAGTGTTGGGACAGGGGGGGGAGATACGCAGTATTTT. This gives the protein CAWSVGTGGGDTQYF.